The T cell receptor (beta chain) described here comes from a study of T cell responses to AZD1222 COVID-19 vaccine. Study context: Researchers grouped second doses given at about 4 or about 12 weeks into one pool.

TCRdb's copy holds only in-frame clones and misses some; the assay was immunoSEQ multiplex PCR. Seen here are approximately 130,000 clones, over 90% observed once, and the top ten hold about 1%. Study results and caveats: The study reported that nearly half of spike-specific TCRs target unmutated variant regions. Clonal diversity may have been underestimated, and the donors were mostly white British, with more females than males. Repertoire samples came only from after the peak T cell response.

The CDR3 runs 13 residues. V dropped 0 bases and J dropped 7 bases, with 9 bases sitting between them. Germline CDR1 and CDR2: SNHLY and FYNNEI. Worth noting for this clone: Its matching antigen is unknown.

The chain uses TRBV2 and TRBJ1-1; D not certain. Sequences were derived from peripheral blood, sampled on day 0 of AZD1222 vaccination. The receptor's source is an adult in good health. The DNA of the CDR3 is TGTGCCAGCAGTGAAGCGCTTCGTATTGAAGCTTTCTTT. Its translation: CASSEALRIEAFF.